This T cell receptor (beta chain) was retrieved from a study of tumor-infiltrating lymphocytes in primary liver carcinoma (TCRdb year 2017). Background on the whole study: Between late 2015 and 2016, a few patients in China with histopathologically diagnosed primary liver carcinoma had surgical resection. Technical replicate repertoires showed high reproducibility, with mean shared-clone rates around 0.9 and correlation coefficients above 0.98. Of the five patients (three men and two women, aged 30 to 69 years), four had hepatocellular carcinoma and one had combined HCC and intrahepatic cholangiocarcinoma. A total of roughly 35 specimens from 5 patients, comprising around 25 tumor regions, 5 adjacent noncancerous liver tissues and 5 peripheral blood samples, were covered by TCRbeta repertoire sequencing. Samples yielded roughly 3.65 to 7.5 million productive TCRbeta reads; read depth did not differ significantly between tissue types. The tumors of the five patients were staged as T1-T3 N0M0, with maximum diameters ranging from roughly 4 to 11 cm. For each liver tumor, the study sampled five regions along with adjacent normal tissue and blood, and applied TCRbeta repertoire sequencing, expression microarrays and whole-exome sequencing.

A constant-region primer and ProtoScript II reverse transcriptase were used to reverse-transcribe TCRbeta-specific cDNA from approximately 500 ng total RNA. Three nested multiplex PCR rounds, following a slightly modified ARM-PCR procedure, were used to build the TCRbeta libraries. Each of the first two PCR rounds ran for about 10 cycles using multiplex TRBV1-TRBV30 forward primers together with a Cbeta reverse primer. A final 25-cycle PCR with Deep VentR polymerase added sample barcodes and Illumina adapters. Before sequencing, amplicons of 200-500 bp were purified from gel using a QIAquick gel extraction kit. An Illumina HiSeq 2500 was used to sequence the TCRbeta amplicons, generating 250-bp paired-end reads. The paper's processing steps were these. To recover full CDR3 sequences, reads were quality-trimmed using Trimmomatic v0.33 and paired reads were then merged using FLASH v1.2.11. MiGEC v1.2.1b assigned V, D and J germline segments to the rearranged TCRbeta sequences. Clonotype statistics and Shannon-Wiener diversity indices were computed with VDJtools v1.0.0. To cut down on sampling bias, every analysis after diversity analysis relied on just the 250 most abundant clonotypes from each sample. The public sequencing data were trimmed at Q25 with fastp and processed into clonotypes with MiXCR by TCRdb, which kept only in-frame beta chains. Each entry merges the rows of one CDR3 protein and shows their most common DNA and genes. The authors' filters were not applied to this entry. Within this sample are over 250,000 distinct CDR3 sequences, with approximately 58% of them counted one time only. The ten largest clones take up over 15% of the sample.

Blood RNA was extracted from unsorted whole blood using TRIzol reagent, and germline DNA was obtained with the DNeasy Blood & Tissue kit. Chronic HBV infection was present in the patients, and the patients were treatment-naive at sampling. Before surgery, about 4 milliliters of peripheral blood were collected into K2EDTA tubes. Study-wide findings and limitations: Since the samples were bulk and unsorted, there was no way to compare CD4+ and CD8+ T cell repertoires. Only the TCR beta chain was sequenced, so true repertoire diversity is likely underestimated because unpaired alpha chains were not captured. Pairs of tumor regions showed greater repertoire overlap (mean roughly 35%) than tumor-adjacent pairs (roughly 17%) or tumor-blood pairs (approximately 14%), which is consistent with antigen-driven expansion. Compared with blood, tumors had a significantly larger share of the repertoire taken up by the top 250 clones (p = 0.039). Only five patients were included in the study, and the authors note that the findings should be validated in a larger study.

The germline V gene gives CDR1 as MNHNS and CDR2 as SASEGT. From its cysteine to its phenylalanine, the CDR3 spans 17 amino acids. Only the CDR3 DNA stays, 51 bases, in frame from base 1. As regards this clonotype: The target of this receptor is not known. A junction end diverges from the germline sequence, so it may reflect a read error.

Input material: peripheral blood. The sequence is built from TRBV6-1 and TRBJ2-3; the D gene is tentatively TRBD1 or TRBD2, each matching 5 bases. The source of this sequence is a young woman with primary liver carcinoma and hepatitis B virus infection. The nucleotides read TGTGCCAGTAGTGATAAGGTTCGGGACCGGAGCACAGATACGCAGTATTTT. Translated, it reads CASSDKVRDRSTDTQYF.